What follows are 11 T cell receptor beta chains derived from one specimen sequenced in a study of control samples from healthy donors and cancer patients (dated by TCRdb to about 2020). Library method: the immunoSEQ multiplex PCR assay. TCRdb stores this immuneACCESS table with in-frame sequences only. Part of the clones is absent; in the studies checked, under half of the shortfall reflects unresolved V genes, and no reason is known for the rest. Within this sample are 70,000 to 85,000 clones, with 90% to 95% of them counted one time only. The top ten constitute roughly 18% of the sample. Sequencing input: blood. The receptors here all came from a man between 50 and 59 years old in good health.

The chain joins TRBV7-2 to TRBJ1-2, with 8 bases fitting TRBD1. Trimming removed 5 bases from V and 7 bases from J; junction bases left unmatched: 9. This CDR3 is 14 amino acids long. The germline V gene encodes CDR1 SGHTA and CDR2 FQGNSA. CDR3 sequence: CASSQGAGVGGYTF. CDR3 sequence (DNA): TGTGCCAGCAGCCAGGGGGCAGGAGTAGGTGGCTACACCTTC.

CDR3 region: CASSPGGRDEQFF. For the CDR3, the DNA is TGTGCCAGCAGCCCAGGGGGTCGGGATGAGCAGTTCTTC. This chain joins TRBV7-9 and TRBJ2-1, with 7 positions matching TRBD1. V shed 5 bases, J shed 8 bases, and the junction held 6 bases outside the gene matches. The germline CDR1 and CDR2 sequences are SEHNR and FQNEAQ (reference sequence). The CDR3 sequence is 13 residues long.

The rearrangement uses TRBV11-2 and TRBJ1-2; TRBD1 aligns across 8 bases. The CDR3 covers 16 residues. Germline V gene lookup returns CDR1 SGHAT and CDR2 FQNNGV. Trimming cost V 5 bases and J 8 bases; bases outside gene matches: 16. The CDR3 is CASSTLDRVPNVGYTF. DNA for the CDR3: TGTGCCAGCAGCACCTTGGACAGGGTCCCAAATGTAGGCTACACCTTC.

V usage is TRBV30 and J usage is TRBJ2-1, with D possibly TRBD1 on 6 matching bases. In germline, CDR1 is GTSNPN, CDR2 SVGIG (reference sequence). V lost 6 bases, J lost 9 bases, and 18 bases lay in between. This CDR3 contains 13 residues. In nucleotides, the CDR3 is TGTGCCTGCGCCAGAATCACAGGGACTGAGCAGTTCTTC. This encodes CACARITGTEQFF.

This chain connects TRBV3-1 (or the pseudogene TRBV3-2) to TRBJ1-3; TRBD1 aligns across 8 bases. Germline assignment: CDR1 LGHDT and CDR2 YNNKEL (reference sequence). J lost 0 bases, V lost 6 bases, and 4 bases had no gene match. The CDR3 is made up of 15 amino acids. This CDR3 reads CASRQTGGSGNTIYF. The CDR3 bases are TGTGCCAGCAGACAAACAGGGGGCTCTGGAAACACCATATATTTT.

CDR3 residues: CASSPEGTGAFF. The CDR3 DNA follows: TGTGCCAGCTCACCCGAGGGGACCGGAGCTTTCTTT. The V call is TRBV18, the J call TRBJ1-1; possible D gene TRBD1, 5 bases. V was trimmed by 3 bases and J by 10 bases, leaving 12 bases between them. This CDR3 region has 12 residues. Germline V lookup: CDR1 KGHSH, CDR2 LQKENI.

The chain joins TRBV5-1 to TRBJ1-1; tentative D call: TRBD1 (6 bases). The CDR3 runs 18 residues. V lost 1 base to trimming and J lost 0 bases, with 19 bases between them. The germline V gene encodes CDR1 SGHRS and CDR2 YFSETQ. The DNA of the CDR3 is TGCGCCAGCAGCTTGTTACCCCCACAGGGTGATATGAACACTGAAGCTTTCTTT. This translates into CASSLLPPQGDMNTEAFF.

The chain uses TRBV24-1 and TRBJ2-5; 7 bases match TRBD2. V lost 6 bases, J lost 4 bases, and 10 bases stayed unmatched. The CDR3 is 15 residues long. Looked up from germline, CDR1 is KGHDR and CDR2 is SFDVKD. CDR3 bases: TGTGCCACCAGTATCCGGCGCGGGACTACAGAGACCCAGTACTTC. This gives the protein CATSIRRGTTETQYF.

DNA of the CDR3: TGTGCCAGTAGCGAACAGGAGGGGCAGCCCCAGCATTTT. Translating gives CASSEQEGQPQHF. The chain recombines TRBV19 with TRBJ1-5; possibly TRBD1 for D (5 bases). Germline V gene lookup returns CDR1 LNHDA and CDR2 SQIVND (reference sequence). V dropped 6 bases and J dropped 7 bases, with 13 bases sitting between them. This CDR3 is built from 13 residues.

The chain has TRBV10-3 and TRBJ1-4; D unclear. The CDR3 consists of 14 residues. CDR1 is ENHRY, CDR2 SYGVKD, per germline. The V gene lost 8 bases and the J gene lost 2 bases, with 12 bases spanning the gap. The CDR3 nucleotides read TGTGCCATCGGCCAAGACACCACTAATGAAAAACTGTTTTTT. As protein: CAIGQDTTNEKLFF.

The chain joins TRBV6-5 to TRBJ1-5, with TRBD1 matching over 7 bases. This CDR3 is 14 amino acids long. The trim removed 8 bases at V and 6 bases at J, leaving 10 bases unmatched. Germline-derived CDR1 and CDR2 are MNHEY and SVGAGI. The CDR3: CASGGMTGSQPQHF. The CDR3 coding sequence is TGTGCCAGCGGAGGAATGACAGGGAGTCAGCCCCAGCATTTT.